This T cell receptor (beta chain) is drawn from a study of cytomegalovirus exposure and HLA in healthy donors. Study summary: About 179 million T cells yielded roughly 120 million unique TCR beta sequences in earlier analysis. Of 398 genotyped donors, about 80% clustered with self-reported Caucasian donors. The study's findings and limits: With further analysis later on, most CMV-associated TCR beta chains appeared HLA-restricted.

The germline gives CDR1 SGHTA, CDR2 FQGNSA. The ends were cut back, 5 bases at V and 5 bases at J, with 18 bases in the middle. The CDR3 consists of 15 residues. PCR employed 60 Vbeta and 13 Jbeta primers. The data were produced by immunoSEQ multiplex PCR, yet TCRdb's version contains in-frame clones alone and is incomplete. This table holds about 95,000 clones, about four fifths found once. This clone came up once. The antigen remains undetermined. The chain has TRBV7-2 and TRBJ2-5, with D perhaps TRBD2 (5 bases). This TCR was recovered from a woman aged 70-85 years in good health and CMV-seropositive. Sequencing input: PBMCs. CDR3: CASSVQAGGWETQYF. The CDR3 DNA sequence: TGTGCCAGCAGCGTCCAGGCGGGTGGCTGGGAGACCCAGTACTTC.